These 27 T cell receptor beta chains share one sample of origin, sequenced in a study of regulatory T cells in long-lasting Graves disease. Time point defined: newly diagnosed GD, antithyroid drugs for less than 3 months. PBMC-extracted RNA yielded the TCR library. Construction of the TCR beta libraries employed iRepertoire HTBI primers in conjunction with Arm-PCR of CDR3 regions. TCRdb ran MiXCR on the multiplex PCR reads and lists one entry per CDR3 protein. This sample has some 450,000 distinct CDR3 sequences, with roughly 15% found just once. The sample was also reused in another study, on T cells in Graves' hyperthyroidism and ophthalmopathy.

Material: peripheral blood mononuclear cells (PBMCs), obtained at new diagnosis, from a patient treated with antithyroid drugs. The receptor source for this set is a woman aged 25 to 39 with Graves disease.

The chain links TRBV30 to TRBJ2-2; 9 nucleotides line up with TRBD1. CDR3 length: 15 amino acids. The germline CDR1 and CDR2 sequences are GTSNPN and SVGIG (reference sequence). The J segment lost 5 bases and the V segment lost 5 bases, leaving 9 bases of the junction unmatched. The CDR3 nucleotides are TGTGCCTGGGAACGAGGGACAGGGAAGACCGGGGAGCTGTTTTTT. Translated, it gives CAWERGTGKTGELFF.

At least ten counts were recorded for this clonotype. The chain joins TRBV30 to TRBJ1-2; no reliable D call. Per the germline V gene, CDR1 is GTSNPN and CDR2 is SVGIG (reference sequence). CDR3 length: 12 residues. With 5 bases removed from V and 3 bases from J, the gap between germline ends came to 10 bases. In DNA, the CDR3 is TGTGCCTGGTTCGAGACTTACTATGGCTACACCTTC. This sequence encodes CAWFETYYGYTF.

This clonotype was detected many times. The chain links TRBV28 to TRBJ2-7, with TRBD1 matching over 8 bases. Germline trimming cut 8 bases from V and 6 bases from J; bases unmatched to any gene: 6. The CDR3 totals 12 residues. Germline V lookup: CDR1 MDHEN, CDR2 SYDVKM. CDR3 residues: CASCRGRSEQYF. The CDR3 region has the DNA TGTGCCAGCTGCAGGGGGCGCAGCGAGCAGTACTTC.

The gene calls are TRBV6-2 or TRBV6-3 and TRBJ2-7; perhaps TRBD2 as D (6 bases). The CDR3 has 15 amino acids. Trimming took 0 bases from V and 4 from J, leaving 13 bases between them. Germline V lookup: CDR1 MNHEY, CDR2 SVGEGT. CDR3 sequence reads: CASSYSGTGSYEQYF. CDR3 DNA sequence: TGTGCCAGCAGTTACTCCGGGACTGGCTCGTACGAGCAGTACTTC.

At least ten counts were recorded for this clonotype. This chain links TRBV15 with TRBJ1-4, with 10 bases aligning to TRBD1. Losses at the gene ends were 1 base for V and 7 bases for J; bases not matched to a gene: 3. The length of the CDR3 is 15 residues. Germline V CDR1 and CDR2: LNHNV, YYDKDF (reference sequence). This CDR3 is CATSRGQGASEKLFF. In nucleotides, the CDR3 is TGTGCCACCAGCAGAGGACAGGGGGCTTCTGAAAAACTGTTTTTT. The entire variable domain, with the rest obtained from reference TRBV15 and TRBJ1-4, is as follows: DAMVIQNPRYQVTQFGKPVTLSCSQTLNHNVMYWYQQKSSQAPKLLFHYYDKDFNNEADTPDNFQSRRPNTSFCFLDIRSPGLGDTAMYLCATSRGQGASEKLFFGSGTQLSVL.

This clonotype came up many times. CDR3 sequence (DNA): TGTGCCAGCAGTTATTCCTCTACAGGGTCTCCTTATGGCTACACCTTC. Translated: CASSYSSTGSPYGYTF. The V gene is TRBV6-2 or TRBV6-3, the J gene TRBJ1-2; perhaps TRBD1 as D (6 bases). Per the germline V gene, CDR1 is MNHEY and CDR2 is SVGEGT. Trimming cost V 3 bases and J 5 bases, with 19 bases left between them. This CDR3 has 16 amino acids.

Ten or more counts support this clonotype. This rearrangement joins TRBV29-1 to TRBJ2-3; D might be TRBD1 or TRBD2, each matching 5 bases. CDR1 is SQVTM and CDR2 is ANQGSEA in the germline V gene. Between the trimmed V and J ends, which lost 6 bases and 0 bases, there was a span of 13 bases. The CDR3 sequence is 14 residues long. The DNA of the CDR3 is TGCAGCGTGGCCCATGAGGGGAGCACAGATACGCAGTATTTT. This encodes CSVAHEGSTDTQYF.

This clonotype was seen a few times. A much larger clone sits a single nucleotide away, making a read error possible. This chain joins TRBV29-1 and TRBJ2-1; 10 bases line up with TRBD2. Germline loops: CDR1 SQVTM, CDR2 ANQGSEA. This CDR3 has 14 residues. Germline trimming cut 6 bases from V and 10 bases from J; bases unmatched to any gene: 12. The CDR3 sequence: CSVKSGRVTYEQFF. CDR3 bases: TGCAGCGTAAAGAGCGGGAGGGTGACCTACGAGCAGTTCTTC.

This clonotype occurred a few times. The genes are TRBV29-1 and TRBJ1-2; D remains unclear. The CDR3 covers 17 residues. Per the germline V gene, CDR1 is SQVTM and CDR2 is ANQGSEA. Trimming took off 4 bases at V and 2 bases at J, with 23 bases between the two ends. CDR3 loop: CSVVTARSLWANYGYTF. The CDR3 nucleotides are TGCAGCGTTGTGACGGCCCGGAGTCTCTGGGCAAACTATGGCTACACCTTC. Looking up the rest from reference TRBV29-1 and TRBJ1-2 gives the full variable domain: SAVISQKPSRDICQRGTSLTIQCQVDSQVTMMFWYRQQPGQSLTLIATANQGSEATYESGFVIDKFPISRPNLTFSTLTVSNMSPEDSSIYLCSVVTARSLWANYGYTFGSGTRLTVV.

The V gene is TRBV6-5, the J gene TRBJ2-7, with 7 bases lining up with TRBD2. V shed 1 base and J 4 bases; nucleotides not matched to a gene: 10. CDR1 and CDR2 from the germline V gene are MNHEY and SVGAGI. The CDR3 is made up of 16 amino acids. The CDR3 sequence: CASSYLDIAGSYEQYF. The CDR3 region has the DNA TGTGCCAGCAGTTACTTGGACATAGCGGGCTCTTACGAGCAGTACTTC.

The chain uses TRBV9 and TRBJ2-5; tentatively, D is TRBD2 (6 bases). Germline CDR1 reads SGDLS; CDR2 reads YYNGEE. The CDR3 spans 15 residues. V was shortened by 3 bases and J by 5 bases, with 17 bases between the two germline ends. The CDR3 region has the DNA TGTGCCAGCAGCGCGGACTACCGAGTTGCGGAGACCCAGTACTTC. Translated, it gives CASSADYRVAETQYF.

As for this clonotype: This probably arose from a read error, given a far larger clone one base away. V and J are TRBV7-2 and TRBJ2-1, with 8 nucleotides matching TRBD2. Unmatched junction bases numbered 9, after V lost 1 base and J lost 10 bases. Germline V gene sequence: CDR1 SGHTA, CDR2 FQGNSA. The CDR3 has 15 residues. The CDR3 sequence is CASSLVSGGPGEQFF. The CDR3 nucleotides read TGTGCCAGCAGCTTAGTCTCGGGAGGGCCGGGGGAGCAGTTCTTC. Filled out from reference TRBV7-2 and TRBJ2-1, the complete variable domain reads GAGVSQSPSNKVTEKGKDVELRCDPISGHTALYWYRQSLGQGLEFLIYFQGNSAPDKSGLPSDRFSAERTGGSVSTLTIQRTQQEDSAVYLCASSLVSGGPGEQFFGPGTRLTVL.

V usage is TRBV19 and J usage is TRBJ2-4; D call uncertain. Germline V CDR1 and CDR2: LNHDA, SQIVND (reference sequence). Trimming shortened V by 0 bases and J by 0 bases, and 12 bases separated the two germline ends. The CDR3 is 17 residues long. The CDR3 loop reads CASSIDLSASAKNIQYF. Written as DNA, the CDR3 is TGTGCCAGTAGTATAGATCTTAGTGCTTCAGCCAAAAACATTCAGTACTTC.

This clonotype was seen more than once but under ten times. This chain connects TRBV29-1 to TRBJ2-5, with no clear D. This CDR3 spans 14 amino acids. V lost 2 bases and J lost 5, with 15 bases in between. Germline assignment: CDR1 SQVTM and CDR2 ANQGSEA. The CDR3 DNA sequence: TGCAGCGTTGAAAAGGGCAGACAATGGGAGACCCAGTACTTC. This codes for CSVEKGRQWETQYF.

This clonotype has a count of ten or more. V and J are TRBV7-9 and TRBJ2-1; TRBD2 is a possible D gene (6 bases). From germline, CDR1 is SEHNR and CDR2 FQNEAQ (reference sequence). Trimming took 4 bases from V and 5 from J, leaving 15 bases between them. The CDR3 contains 15 residues. CDR3 sequence (DNA): TGTGCCAGCAGCTCCCCCTCTAGGAGGGACAATGAGCAGTTCTTC. This encodes CASSSPSRRDNEQFF.

This clonotype was counted at least ten times. The chain links TRBV3-1 to TRBJ2-1, with 9 bases aligning to TRBD2. V shed 4 bases, J shed 3 bases, and the junction held 4 bases outside the gene matches. The germline V gene encodes CDR1 LGHDT and CDR2 YNNKEL (reference sequence). The CDR3 spans 15 residues. The CDR3: CASSPRTSDYNEQFF. Written as DNA, the CDR3 is TGTGCCAGCAGCCCCCGGACTAGCGACTACAATGAGCAGTTCTTC.

Here the CDR3 DNA reads TGCGCCAGCAGACCACAGGGCAACCACTTCGGCTACACCTTC. It codes for CASRPQGNHFGYTF. The V gene is TRBV5-1, the J gene TRBJ1-2; a possible D gene is TRBD1 (6 bases). CDR3 length: 14 residues. Germline CDR1 and CDR2: SGHRS and YFSETQ. V dropped 5 bases and J dropped 8 bases, with 19 bases sitting between them.

This rearrangement joins TRBV28 to TRBJ1-4; 11 bases line up with TRBD1. The CDR3 sequence is 15 residues long. V was clipped by 3 bases and J by 6 bases; unmatched bases: 3. Germline V CDR1 and CDR2: MDHEN, SYDVKM. The CDR3 DNA sequence: TGTGCCAGCAGTTTGGGACAGGGGGACCATGAAAAACTGTTTTTT. Translated: CASSLGQGDHEKLFF.

This clonotype was observed at least ten times. The chain links TRBV5-1 to TRBJ1-4; TRBD1 might be the D (6 bases). The V end lost 0 bases, the J end lost 8 bases, and 14 bases lay between the germline ends. From germline, CDR1 is SGHRS and CDR2 YFSETQ. The CDR3 is 15 amino acids. For the CDR3, the DNA is TGCGCCAGCAGCTTGGACGCGGCGGGGGGCGAAAAACTGTTTTTT. This gives the protein CASSLDAAGGEKLFF.

This clonotype was picked up many times. The rearrangement uses TRBV28 and TRBJ2-4; D not resolved. V shed 7 bases and J shed 7 bases, with 11 bases lying between them. Germline values: CDR1 MDHEN, CDR2 SYDVKM. The CDR3 runs 12 residues. The CDR3 loop reads CASISSLNIQYF. DNA of the CDR3: TGTGCCAGCATCAGTAGTTTGAACATTCAGTACTTC.

This clonotype was recorded at least ten times. The chain uses TRBV27 and TRBJ2-7, with D possibly being TRBD2 (6 bases). Trimming left V 3 bases short and J 2 bases short, with 14 bases between. Germline V lookup: CDR1 MNHEY, CDR2 SMNVEV (reference sequence). The CDR3 has 15 residues. The CDR3, as DNA: TGTGCCAGCAGTTTTCTGGGAGGCGGCCCCTACGAGCAGTACTTC. This sequence encodes CASSFLGGGPYEQYF.

This clonotype was seen repeatedly, ten times or more. The chain combines TRBV7-9 with TRBJ2-1; D is possibly TRBD1 (6 bases). Trimming removed 4 bases from V and 12 bases from J, with 22 bases in between. This CDR3 is 15 amino acids long. The germline CDR1 and CDR2 sequences are SEHNR and FQNEAQ (reference sequence). CDR3 sequence (DNA): TGTGCCAGCAGCTCTCCCGGACAGATCTCTCTAGCGCAGTTCTTC. Translation gives CASSSPGQISLAQFF.

This clonotype was recorded many times. The chain uses TRBV20-1 and TRBJ2-3; D uncertain. Per the germline V gene, CDR1 is DFQATT and CDR2 is SNEGSKA (reference sequence). This CDR3 has 15 residues. Between the trimmed V and J ends, which lost 4 bases and 0 bases, there was a span of 14 bases. Written as DNA, the CDR3 is TGCAGTGCTACCCCTTTTACGGATAGCACAGATACGCAGTATTTT. This translates into CSATPFTDSTDTQYF.

As for this clonotype: A far larger clone is a single base away, which makes a read error likely. This chain joins TRBV7-2 and TRBJ2-7, with D perhaps TRBD1 (5 bases). V shed 3 bases and J shed 7 bases, with 19 bases lying between them. Germline assignment: CDR1 SGHTA and CDR2 FQGNSA. The CDR3 spans 15 residues. Here the CDR3 DNA reads TGTGCCAGCAGCTTTAAGGGGCTTACCTACAATGAGCAGTACTTC. It yields the protein CASSFKGLTYNEQYF. Filled out from reference TRBV7-2 and TRBJ2-7, the complete variable domain reads GAGVSQSPSNKVTEKGKDVELRCDPISGHTALYWYRQSLGQGLEFLIYFQGNSAPDKSGLPSDRFSAERTGGSVSTLTIQRTQQEDSAVYLCASSFKGLTYNEQYFGPGTRLTVT.

This clonotype turned up a few times. This rearrangement joins TRBV7-9 to TRBJ2-4; D not resolved. CDR1 is SEHNR, CDR2 FQNEAQ, per germline (reference sequence). The length of the CDR3 is 16 residues. The V gene lost 5 bases and the J gene lost 0 bases, with 14 bases spanning the gap. The CDR3 sequence is CASSQTRNLAKNIQYF. As DNA, the CDR3 is TGTGCCAGCAGCCAGACCCGTAATTTAGCCAAAAACATTCAGTACTTC.

This clonotype was seen many times. The genes are TRBV7-9 and TRBJ2-5; D remains ambiguous. From germline, CDR1 is SEHNR and CDR2 FQNEAQ (reference sequence). The CDR3 has 17 amino acids. Trimming shortened V by 5 bases and J by 5 bases, and 24 bases separated the two germline ends. Here the CDR3 reads CASSSRPEGPYRETQYF. CDR3 in DNA: TGTGCCAGCAGCAGCCGACCCGAAGGGCCCTATCGGGAGACCCAGTACTTC.

This clonotype was counted many times. This chain connects TRBV15 to TRBJ2-1; D may be TRBD1 (5 bases). V dropped 0 bases and J dropped 9 bases, with 15 bases sitting between them. This CDR3 comprises 15 residues. Germline V CDR1 and CDR2: LNHNV, YYDKDF (reference sequence). The CDR3 protein is CATSRDRGQGAEQFF. In nucleotides, the CDR3 is TGTGCCACCAGCAGAGATCGCGGACAAGGAGCTGAGCAGTTCTTC.